The 27 T cell receptor beta chains below all came from one sample that was sequenced in a study of regulatory T cells in long-lasting Graves disease. Documented time point: newly diagnosed GD, antithyroid drugs for less than 3 months. PBMCs provided the RNA from which the TCR library was made. The TCR beta library used iRepertoire HTBI primers with Arm-PCR amplification of CDR3. One entry per CDR3 protein results from TCRdb running MiXCR on the multiplex PCR reads. The sample holds about 370,000 distinct CDR3 sequences, around a sixth seen once. This specimen consisted of peripheral blood mononuclear cells (PBMCs), obtained at new diagnosis, from a patient treated with antithyroid drugs. These receptors were taken from a female donor with Graves disease.

This clonotype was detected ten times or more. The chain joins TRBV7-6 to TRBJ2-1, with 8 bases aligning to TRBD2. The CDR3 runs 14 residues. Trimming took 5 bases from V and 2 from J; bases not matched to a gene: 2. Germline V lookup: CDR1 SGHVS, CDR2 FNYEAQ. The CDR3 loop is CASSGAGAYNEQFF. Written as DNA, the CDR3 is TGTGCCAGCAGCGGAGCGGGAGCCTACAATGAGCAGTTCTTC.

At least ten counts were recorded for this clonotype. The rearrangement links TRBV19 to TRBJ1-1, with 8 nucleotides matching TRBD1. The CDR3 runs 13 residues. The germline V gene has CDR1 LNHDA and CDR2 SQIVND (reference sequence). The trim removed 8 bases at V and 7 bases at J, leaving 9 bases unmatched. The CDR3 bases are TGTGCCAGTCGAGGACAGGGAGGTCTTGAAGCTTTCTTT. Protein sequence: CASRGQGGLEAFF.

This clonotype occurred many times. The chain couples TRBV12-3 or TRBV12-4 to TRBJ2-2; TRBD2 aligns across 8 bases. The CDR3 is 15 amino acids. V dropped 7 bases and J dropped 3; count of bases not matched to a gene: 7. The CDR3 protein is CASKSNGRDTGELFF. In DNA form, the CDR3 reads TGTGCCAGCAAGTCGAACGGGAGGGACACCGGGGAGCTGTTTTTT.

Turning to this clonotype: One base separates it from a far larger clone, so it is likely a read error. J is TRBJ2-3 and V is TRBV5-5; tentatively, D is TRBD1 (6 bases). There are 13 residues in the CDR3. From germline, CDR1 is SGHKS and CDR2 YYEKEE (reference sequence). The CDR3 DNA reads TGTGCCAGCAGCTTGTCAGGGGCAGATGCGCAGTATTTT. Amino acids: CASSLSGADAQYF.

Only a few counts were recorded for this clonotype. This chain links TRBV18 with TRBJ2-5; 8 bases align to TRBD2. The CDR3 has 15 residues. V shed 3 bases, J shed 0 bases, and the junction held 3 bases outside the gene matches. Germline V gives CDR1 KGHSH, CDR2 LQKENI. In nucleotides, the CDR3 is TGTGCCAGCTCACCGCTAGCGGGTAACCAAGAGACCCAGTACTTC. It codes for CASSPLAGNQETQYF.

The V call is TRBV6-9, the J call TRBJ2-3; the D gene could be TRBD1 or TRBD2 (5 bases each). In germline, CDR1 is MNHGY, CDR2 SVAAGI. Trimming shortened V by 3 bases and J by 2 bases, and 21 bases separated the two germline ends. The CDR3 has 18 amino acids. The CDR3 region has the DNA TGTGCCAGCAGTTACGTGTCCAGGGTCAGCGGAACCACAGATACGCAGTATTTT. Translated, it gives CASSYVSRVSGTTDTQYF.

This clonotype was detected ten times or more. The rearrangement uses TRBV6-5 and TRBJ2-1; 14 bases fit TRBD2. V dropped 2 bases and J dropped 7; count of bases not matched to a gene: 13. The CDR3 is 19 amino acids. Germline V gene sequence: CDR1 MNHEY, CDR2 SVGAGI. The CDR3 is CASSYRGLAGDGLGNEQFF. CDR3 coding DNA: TGTGCCAGCAGTTACAGGGGACTAGCGGGAGACGGGTTGGGTAATGAGCAGTTCTTC.

This clonotype has a count of ten or more. V usage is TRBV7-9 and J usage is TRBJ2-3; TRBD2 matches 7 bases. There are 17 residues in the CDR3. V gave up 5 bases and J gave up 3 bases; unmatched junction bases: 14. Germline lookup yields CDR1 SEHNR and CDR2 FQNEAQ (reference sequence). This CDR3 is CASSPPGRESGTDTQYF. CDR3 in DNA: TGTGCCAGCAGCCCGCCTGGGCGGGAGAGCGGAACAGATACGCAGTATTTT.

This clonotype has just a few counts. The V call is TRBV7-9, the J call TRBJ2-2; D is undetermined. Germline V CDR1 and CDR2: SEHNR, FQNEAQ (reference sequence). The CDR3 has 13 amino acids. V was cut by 1 base and J by 6 bases, with 6 bases left in between. CDR3 sequence (DNA): TGTGCCAGCAGCTTAGAGGCCGCCGGGGAGCTGTTTTTT. This codes for CASSLEAAGELFF.

V gene TRBV6-5 combines with J gene TRBJ1-2; D call uncertain. CDR1 is MNHEY and CDR2 is SVGAGI in the germline V gene. This CDR3 has 15 amino acids. Trimming took 0 bases from V and 2 from J, leaving 10 bases between them. CDR3 amino acids: CASSYSKTRNYGYTF. As DNA, the CDR3 is TGTGCCAGCAGTTACTCGAAGACACGGAACTATGGCTACACCTTC.

This chain links TRBV14 with TRBJ2-1; 7 bases fit TRBD2. CDR3 length equals 14 residues. V trimming: 2 bases; J trimming: 14 bases; junction bases outside the gene matches: 12. CDR1 is SGHDN and CDR2 is FVKESK in the germline V gene. The CDR3 region is CASSQTWGGRRKFF. Written as DNA, the CDR3 is TGTGCCAGCAGCCAAACATGGGGCGGGAGACGAAAGTTCTTC.

The genes are TRBV7-9 and TRBJ2-7; D is undetermined. This CDR3 has 14 residues. The germline CDR1 and CDR2 sequences are SEHNR and FQNEAQ (reference sequence). V dropped 3 bases and J dropped 0 bases, with 9 bases sitting between them. CDR3 sequence reads: CASSFQQSSYEQYF. CDR3 nucleotides: TGTGCCAGCAGCTTTCAACAGTCCTCCTACGAGCAGTACTTC.

This clonotype was seen repeatedly, ten times or more. The gene calls are TRBV20-1 and TRBJ2-7, with D possibly matching TRBD2 (6 bases). The CDR3 has 15 amino acids. Germline V gives CDR1 DFQATT, CDR2 SNEGSKA (reference sequence). Between the trimmed V and J ends, which lost 0 bases and 5 bases, there was a span of 17 bases. The DNA for the CDR3 is TGCAGTGCTAGAGATATGGGGACTCGGTCCCACGAGCAGTACTTC. Protein product: CSARDMGTRSHEQYF.

This chain uses TRBV20-1 with TRBJ1-1; 8 bases are a match to TRBD1. The V gene end was trimmed by 3 bases and the J gene end by 3 bases; junction bases not matched to a gene: 9. Germline V gives CDR1 DFQATT, CDR2 SNEGSKA (reference sequence). The CDR3 contains 15 residues. The CDR3 nucleotides read TGCAGTGCTAGGCGAAACAGGGGGGAGGACACTGAAGCTTTCTTT. Translation gives CSARRNRGEDTEAFF.

This chain's CDR3 is CSAAYRESNSYNEQFF. CDR3 DNA sequence: TGCAGTGCTGCATACAGGGAATCAAACTCCTACAATGAGCAGTTCTTC. V usage is TRBV20-1 and J usage is TRBJ2-1; possibly TRBD1 for D (6 bases). Germline loops: CDR1 DFQATT, CDR2 SNEGSKA (reference sequence). The V and J ends lost 5 bases and 0 bases respectively, with 17 bases between them. The CDR3 extends over 16 amino acids.

This clonotype has at least ten counts. The V call is TRBV6-1, the J call TRBJ2-7; weak D call: TRBD1 (6 bases). There are 14 residues in the CDR3. The V gene lost 8 bases and the J gene lost 7 bases, with 21 bases spanning the gap. CDR1 MNHNS and CDR2 SASEGT come from the germline V gene. DNA for the CDR3: TGTGCCAGCCAGTGGGGGCCGGGACCAAAGGAGCAGTACTTC. Translating it yields CASQWGPGPKEQYF.

This clonotype was counted many times. The rearrangement uses TRBV20-1 and TRBJ2-7; D unclear. CDR3 length: 13 amino acids. Germline V gene data show CDR1 as DFQATT and CDR2 as SNEGSKA (reference sequence). The V and J ends lost 0 bases and 4 bases respectively, with 10 bases between them. This chain's CDR3 is CSARDLDGYEQYF. The DNA of the CDR3 is TGCAGTGCTAGAGACCTGGACGGGTACGAGCAGTACTTC.

This clonotype was counted at least ten times. The chain joins TRBV3-1 to TRBJ2-7; TRBD1 aligns across 10 bases. Per the germline V gene, CDR1 is LGHDT and CDR2 is YNNKEL (reference sequence). V lost 3 bases and J lost 5; bases outside the gene matches: 7. This CDR3 comprises 15 residues. This CDR3 is CASSQSTGTGDEQYF. In DNA, the CDR3 is TGTGCCAGCAGCCAGTCCACCGGGACAGGGGACGAGCAGTACTTC.

In its sample, this clonotype was seen many times. The chain couples TRBV29-1 to TRBJ2-1; the D is unclear. The assigned J gene may be wrong: the sequence end matches TRBJ2-5 better. The CDR3 contains 13 residues. Germline CDR1 and CDR2: SQVTM and ANQGSEA. The CDR3 region has the DNA TGCAGCGTTGAAGTAAGGTCTAGGGAGACCCAGTACTTC. This translates into CSVEVRSRETQYF.

This clonotype was observed a few times. The chain couples TRBV7-9 to TRBJ1-2, with D possibly being TRBD1 (6 bases). CDR1 is SEHNR and CDR2 is FQNEAQ in the germline V gene (reference sequence). Trimming shortened V by 2 bases and J by 4 bases, and 11 bases separated the two germline ends. CDR3 length equals 14 residues. This chain's CDR3 is CASSLPTGSYGYTF. CDR3 nucleotides: TGTGCCAGCAGCTTACCGACAGGATCCTATGGCTACACCTTC.

The CDR3: CSGRDGGPGDEQFF. The CDR3, as DNA: TGCAGTGGACGCGATGGGGGGCCCGGGGATGAGCAGTTCTTC. This chain joins TRBV20-1 and TRBJ2-1; D may be TRBD1 or TRBD2 (6 bases each). V was pared by 7 bases and J by 8 bases, with 21 bases between. The germline gives CDR1 DFQATT, CDR2 SNEGSKA (reference sequence). The CDR3 totals 14 residues.

The chain combines TRBV24-1 with TRBJ1-2; unclear D gene. CDR3 length: 13 amino acids. Trimming shortened V by 1 base and J by 4 bases, and 6 bases separated the two germline ends. CDR1 and CDR2 from the germline V gene are KGHDR and SFDVKD. CDR3 amino acids: CATSDFRGYGYTF. The CDR3, as DNA: TGTGCCACCAGTGATTTCCGGGGCTATGGCTACACCTTC.

This clonotype appeared many times. CDR3 DNA: TGCAGCGTTCCGGACAGCCCTGAAGCTTTCTTT. As protein: CSVPDSPEAFF. V gene TRBV29-1 combines with J gene TRBJ1-1; D possibly corresponds to TRBD1 (6 bases). The CDR3 runs 11 residues. Germline V gives CDR1 SQVTM, CDR2 ANQGSEA. Trimming shortened V by 5 bases and J by 6 bases, and 10 bases separated the two germline ends.

This clonotype has a count of ten or more. The genes are TRBV29-1 and TRBJ1-2, with TRBD1 identical over 7 bases. V gave up 4 bases and J gave up 1 base; unmatched junction bases: 6. The CDR3 loop spans 14 amino acids. The V gene's germline CDR1 is SQVTM and CDR2 ANQGSEA. The CDR3 protein is CSVVIRDSNYGYTF. The CDR3, as DNA: TGCAGCGTTGTCATTCGGGACAGTAACTATGGCTACACCTTC.

This chain joins TRBV20-1 and TRBJ2-5; D assignment may be TRBD1 or TRBD2 (5 bases each). Germline V lookup: CDR1 DFQATT, CDR2 SNEGSKA (reference sequence). The CDR3 is 12 residues long. V lost 4 bases to trimming and J lost 5 bases, with 11 bases between them. CDR3 bases: TGCAGTGCTACCGGGACGGGGGAGACCCAGTACTTC. Amino acids: CSATGTGETQYF.

The chain has TRBV12-3 or TRBV12-4 and TRBJ2-1; 9 nucleotides match TRBD2. After removal of 2 bases from V and 2 bases from J, the junction contained 1 base not matched to a gene. This CDR3 has 15 amino acids. The CDR3 DNA follows: TGTGCCAGCAGTTTAATAGCGGGAGCCTACAATGAGCAGTTCTTC. Translated, it gives CASSLIAGAYNEQFF.

The J gene is TRBJ2-1, the V gene TRBV24-1; 7 nucleotides match TRBD1. Germline-derived CDR1 and CDR2 are KGHDR and SFDVKD. V lost 4 bases to trimming and J lost 11 bases; unmatched junction nucleotides: 10. The CDR3 runs to 14 residues. The DNA for the CDR3 is TGTGCCACCAGTGACCTATCAGGGACAGTCCAGCAGTTCTTC. Translation: CATSDLSGTVQQFF.